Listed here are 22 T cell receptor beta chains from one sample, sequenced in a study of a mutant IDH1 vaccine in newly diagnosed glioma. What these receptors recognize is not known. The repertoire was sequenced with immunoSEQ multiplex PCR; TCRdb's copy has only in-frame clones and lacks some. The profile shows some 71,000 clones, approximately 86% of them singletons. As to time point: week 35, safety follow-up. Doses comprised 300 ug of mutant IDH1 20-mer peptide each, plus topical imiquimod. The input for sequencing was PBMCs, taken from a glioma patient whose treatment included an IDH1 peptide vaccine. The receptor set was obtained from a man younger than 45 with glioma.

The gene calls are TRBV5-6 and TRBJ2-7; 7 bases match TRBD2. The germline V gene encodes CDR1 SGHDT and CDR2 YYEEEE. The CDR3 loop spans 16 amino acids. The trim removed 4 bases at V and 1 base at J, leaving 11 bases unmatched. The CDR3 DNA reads TGTGCCAGCAGCCCGGTGGGCGCCGGGGGGTCCTACGAGCAGTACTTC. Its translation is CASSPVGAGGSYEQYF.

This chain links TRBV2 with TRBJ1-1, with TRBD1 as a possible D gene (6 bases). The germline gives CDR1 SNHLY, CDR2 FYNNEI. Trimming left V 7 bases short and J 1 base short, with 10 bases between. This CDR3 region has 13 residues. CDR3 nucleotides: TGTGCCAGCACCGGACAGCCGAACACTGAAGCTTTCTTT. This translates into CASTGQPNTEAFF.

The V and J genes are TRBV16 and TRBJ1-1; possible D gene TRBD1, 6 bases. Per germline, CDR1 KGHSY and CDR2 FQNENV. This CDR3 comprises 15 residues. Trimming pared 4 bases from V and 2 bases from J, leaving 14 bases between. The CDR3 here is CASSPYRDPNTEAFF. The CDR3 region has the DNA TGTGCCAGCAGCCCCTACAGGGATCCCAACACTGAAGCTTTCTTT. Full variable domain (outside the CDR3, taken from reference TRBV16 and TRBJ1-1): GEEVAQTPKHLVRGEGQKAKLYCAPIKGHSYVFWYQQVLKNEFKFLISFQNENVFDETGMPKERFSAKCLPNSPCSLEIQATKLEDSAVYFCASSPYRDPNTEAFFGQGTRLTVV.

CDR3: CASIERGGRDEQYF. The DNA for the CDR3 is TGTGCCAGCATAGAAAGGGGCGGGAGAGACGAGCAGTACTTC. The chain couples TRBV6-1 to TRBJ2-7; TRBD2 matches 7 bases. CDR3 length: 14 amino acids. Germline V gene sequence: CDR1 MNHNS, CDR2 SASEGT. With 7 bases clipped from V and 5 bases from J, the junction kept 11 bases outside the gene matches.

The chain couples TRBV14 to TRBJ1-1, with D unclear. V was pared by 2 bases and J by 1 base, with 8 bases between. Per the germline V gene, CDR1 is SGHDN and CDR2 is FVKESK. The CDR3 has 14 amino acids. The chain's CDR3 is CASSQFVANTEAFF. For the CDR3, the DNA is TGTGCCAGCAGCCAATTTGTGGCGAACACTGAAGCTTTCTTT.

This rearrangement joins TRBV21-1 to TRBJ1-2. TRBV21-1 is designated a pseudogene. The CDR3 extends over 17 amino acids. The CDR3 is CASSKAGRGEGKGGYTF. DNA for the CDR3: TGTGCCAGCAGCAAAGCTGGGCGCGGGGAGGGAAAGGGCGGCTACACCTTC.

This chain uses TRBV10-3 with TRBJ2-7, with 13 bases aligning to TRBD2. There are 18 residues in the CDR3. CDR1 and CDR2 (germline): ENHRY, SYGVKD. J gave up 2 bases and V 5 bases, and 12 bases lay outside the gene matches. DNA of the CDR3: TGTGCCATCAGTAAGAAGACTAGCGGGAGGACCCCGACCTACGAGCAGTACTTC. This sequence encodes CAISKKTSGRTPTYEQYF.

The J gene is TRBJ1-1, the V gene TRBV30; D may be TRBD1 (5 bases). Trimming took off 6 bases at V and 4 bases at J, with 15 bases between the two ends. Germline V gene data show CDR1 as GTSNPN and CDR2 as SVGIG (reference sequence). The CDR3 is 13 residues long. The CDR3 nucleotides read TGTGCCTGTCCGGGGATAGGGGCCACTGAAGCTTTCTTT. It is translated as CACPGIGATEAFF.

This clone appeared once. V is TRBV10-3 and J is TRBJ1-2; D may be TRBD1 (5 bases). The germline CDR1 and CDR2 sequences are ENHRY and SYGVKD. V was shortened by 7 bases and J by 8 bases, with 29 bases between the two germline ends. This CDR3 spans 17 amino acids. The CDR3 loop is CAITTRDLYPTGGGYTF. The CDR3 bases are TGTGCCATCACTACCCGGGACCTTTACCCCACCGGAGGGGGCTACACCTTC.

CDR3 in amino acids: CASADSGVLPDTQYF. Here the CDR3 DNA reads TGCGCCAGCGCCGATAGCGGGGTCCTGCCAGATACGCAGTATTTT. The V call is TRBV5-1, the J call TRBJ2-3; TRBD2 matches 8 bases. V dropped 7 bases and J dropped 4; count of bases not matched to a gene: 11. The CDR3 spans 15 residues. CDR1 SGHRS and CDR2 YFSETQ come from the germline V gene.

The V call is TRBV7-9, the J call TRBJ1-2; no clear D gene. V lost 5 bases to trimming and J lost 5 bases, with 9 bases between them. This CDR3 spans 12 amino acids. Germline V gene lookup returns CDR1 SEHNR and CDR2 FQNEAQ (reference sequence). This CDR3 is CASSNREYGYTF. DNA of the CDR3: TGTGCCAGCAGCAACCGCGAATATGGCTACACCTTC.

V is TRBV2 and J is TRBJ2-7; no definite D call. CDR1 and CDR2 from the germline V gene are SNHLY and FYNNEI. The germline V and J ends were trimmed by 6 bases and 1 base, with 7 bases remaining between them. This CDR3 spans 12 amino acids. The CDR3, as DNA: TGTGCCAGCAGCTTCACTTCCTACGAGCAGTACTTC. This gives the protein CASSFTSYEQYF.

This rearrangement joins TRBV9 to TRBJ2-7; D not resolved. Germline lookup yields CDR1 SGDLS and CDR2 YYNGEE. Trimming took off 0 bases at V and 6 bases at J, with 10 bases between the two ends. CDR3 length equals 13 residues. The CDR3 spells CASSVGSLGEQYF. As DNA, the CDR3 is TGTGCCAGCAGCGTAGGCTCCCTGGGCGAGCAGTACTTC.

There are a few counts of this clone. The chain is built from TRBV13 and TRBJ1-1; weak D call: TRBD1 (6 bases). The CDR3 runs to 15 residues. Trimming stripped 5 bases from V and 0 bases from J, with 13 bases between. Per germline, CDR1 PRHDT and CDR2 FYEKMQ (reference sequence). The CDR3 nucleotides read TGTGCCAGCAGCCCCGCGGACAGAATGAACACTGAAGCTTTCTTT. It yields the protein CASSPADRMNTEAFF.

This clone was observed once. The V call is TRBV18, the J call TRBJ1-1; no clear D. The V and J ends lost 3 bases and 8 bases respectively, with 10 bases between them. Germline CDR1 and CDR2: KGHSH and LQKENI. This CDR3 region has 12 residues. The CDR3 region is CASSPLTGEAFF. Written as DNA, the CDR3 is TGTGCCAGCTCACCGCTGACGGGGGAAGCTTTCTTT.

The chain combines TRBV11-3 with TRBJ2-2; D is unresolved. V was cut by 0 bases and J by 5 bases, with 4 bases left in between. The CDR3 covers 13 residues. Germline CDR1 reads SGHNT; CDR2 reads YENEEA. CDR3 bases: TGTGCCAGCAGCTTAGACTCAACCGGGGAGCTGTTTTTT. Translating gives CASSLDSTGELFF.

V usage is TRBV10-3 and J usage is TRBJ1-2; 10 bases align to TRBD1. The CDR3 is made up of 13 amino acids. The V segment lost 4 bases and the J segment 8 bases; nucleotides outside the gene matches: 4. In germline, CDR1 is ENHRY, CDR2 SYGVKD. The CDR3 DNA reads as TGTGCCATCAGTGCCGGGACAGGGGTAGGCTACACCTTC. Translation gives CAISAGTGVGYTF.

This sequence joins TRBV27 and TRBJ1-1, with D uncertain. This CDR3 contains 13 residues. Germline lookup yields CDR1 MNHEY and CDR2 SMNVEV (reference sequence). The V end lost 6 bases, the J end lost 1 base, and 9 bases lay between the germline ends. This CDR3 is CASRPRRNTEAFF. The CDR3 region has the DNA TGTGCCAGCAGACCAAGGAGGAACACTGAAGCTTTCTTT.

In DNA form, the CDR3 reads TGTGCCAGCAGTGAAGTACGGGGGGGCCTCCAAGAGACCCAGTACTTC. Translation: CASSEVRGGLQETQYF. V usage is TRBV6-1 and J usage is TRBJ2-5; 8 nucleotides match TRBD2. After removal of 1 base from V and 1 base from J, the junction contained 5 bases not matched to a gene. CDR3 length: 16 residues. Germline V CDR1 and CDR2: MNHNS, SASEGT.

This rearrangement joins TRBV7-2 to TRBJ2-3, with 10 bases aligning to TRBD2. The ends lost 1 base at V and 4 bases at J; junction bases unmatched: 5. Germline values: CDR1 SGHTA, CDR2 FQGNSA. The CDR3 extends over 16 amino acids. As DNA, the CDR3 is TGTGCCAGCAGCTTAGGGGTAGCGGGGGGCCCAGATACGCAGTATTTT. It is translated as CASSLGVAGGPDTQYF.

The CDR3 spells CASSPRQGLDTEAFF. The CDR3, as DNA: TGTGCCAGCAGCCCAAGACAGGGGCTGGACACTGAAGCTTTCTTT. The rearrangement links TRBV11-1 to TRBJ1-1; TRBD1 matches at 8 bases. The germline V gene encodes CDR1 SGHAT and CDR2 FQDESV (reference sequence). The CDR3 is 15 residues long. V gave up 5 bases and J gave up 3 bases; unmatched junction bases: 8.

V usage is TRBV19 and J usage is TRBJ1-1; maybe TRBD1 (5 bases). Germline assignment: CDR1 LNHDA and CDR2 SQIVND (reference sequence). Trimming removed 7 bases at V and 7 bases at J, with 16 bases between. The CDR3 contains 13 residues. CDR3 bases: TGTGCCAGTACCCACGCGGGGCGGGGTGAAGCTTTCTTT. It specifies CASTHAGRGEAFF. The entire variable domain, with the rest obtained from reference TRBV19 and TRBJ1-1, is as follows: DGGITQSPKYLFRKEGQNVTLSCEQNLNHDAMYWYRQDPGQGLRLIYYSQIVNDFQKGDIAEGYSVSREKKESFPLTVTSAQKNPTAFYLCASTHAGRGEAFFGQGTRLTVV.